Following are 16 T cell receptor beta chains from one sample sequenced in a study of T cells in Graves' hyperthyroidism and ophthalmopathy. What was amplified from RNA transcripts were TCR beta CDR3 regions. A set of HTBI primers served as the primers for a first-round RT-PCR of the TCR CDR3. TCRdb analysed the multiplex PCR reads with MiXCR anew, one entry per CDR3 protein. The table shows over 200,000 distinct CDR3 sequences, with about 14% occurring only once. Sequencing input: blood. Source of these receptors: a middle-aged woman with Graves' hyperthyroidism that later progressed to Graves' ophthalmopathy.

There are many counts of this clonotype. The V and J genes are TRBV6-2 or TRBV6-3 and TRBJ1-5; 11 bases align to TRBD1. Per germline, CDR1 MNHEY and CDR2 SVGEGT. V dropped 2 bases and J dropped 5; count of bases not matched to a gene: 5. This CDR3 region has 16 residues. The CDR3 is CASSYRGQGGDQPQHF. The CDR3 DNA follows: TGTGCCAGCAGTTACCGGGGACAGGGGGGTGATCAGCCCCAGCATTTT.

This clonotype was counted ten times or more. The V gene is TRBV25-1, the J gene TRBJ1-5; the D gene is possibly TRBD1 (5 bases). The germline V gene encodes CDR1 MGHDK and CDR2 SYGVNS. Trimming shortened V by 8 bases and J by 6 bases, and 11 bases separated the two germline ends. This CDR3 has 12 residues. In DNA form, the CDR3 reads TGTGCCAGCCAACAGGAACCTCAGCCCCAGCATTTT. Translated, it gives CASQQEPQPQHF.

The table lists this clonotype with many counts. The J gene is TRBJ2-5, the V gene TRBV5-1, with 9 bases lining up with TRBD1. CDR1 SGHRS and CDR2 YFSETQ come from the germline V gene. Unmatched junction bases numbered 12, after V lost 4 bases and J lost 2 bases. This CDR3 contains 17 residues. CDR3 coding DNA: TGCGCCAGCAGCCGTGCCGACAGGGGGACTACACAAGAGACCCAGTACTTC. Protein: CASSRADRGTTQETQYF.

This clonotype has just a few counts. A much larger clone lies one base from this, so it may be a read error. The chain joins TRBV12-3 or TRBV12-4 to TRBJ2-5; the match to TRBD1 covers 7 bases. This CDR3 comprises 14 residues. The chain's CDR3 is CASSRDSSEEAQYF. CDR3 sequence (DNA): TGTGCCAGCAGTCGGGACAGCTCAGAAGAGGCCCAGTACTTC.

In its sample, this clonotype was seen many times. The chain is built from TRBV5-6 and TRBJ1-3, with unresolved D. The CDR3 is made up of 15 amino acids. From germline, CDR1 is SGHDT and CDR2 YYEEEE. V lost 4 bases, J lost 0 bases, and 11 bases lay in between. DNA for the CDR3: TGTGCCAGCAGCGCCAGCTTTATCTCTGGAAACACCATATATTTT. This codes for CASSASFISGNTIYF.

This clonotype was seen repeatedly, ten times or more. The chain couples TRBV9 to TRBJ2-1, with 7 bases aligning to TRBD2. The V gene's germline CDR1 is SGDLS and CDR2 YYNGEE. Trimming at V came to 0 bases and at J to 9 bases, leaving 12 bases not matched to a gene. The CDR3 has 16 residues. The CDR3 protein is CASSVVASGSSGEQFF. The CDR3 DNA is TGTGCCAGCAGCGTAGTAGCTAGCGGATCATCCGGTGAGCAGTTCTTC.

The table lists this clonotype with many counts. This chain connects TRBV5-5 to TRBJ2-7, with TRBD1 matching 9 bases. This CDR3 contains 15 residues. Per germline, CDR1 SGHKS and CDR2 YYEKEE (reference sequence). V lost 4 bases to trimming and J lost 3 bases; unmatched junction nucleotides: 8. The DNA of the CDR3 is TGTGCCAGCAGCGAAATCGGGACAGGGAACTACGAGCAGTACTTC. It codes for CASSEIGTGNYEQYF.

This clonotype was detected ten times or more. This chain links TRBV10-2 with TRBJ1-5, with D unresolved. The CDR3 has 15 amino acids. Trimming pared 3 bases from V and 3 bases from J, leaving 12 bases between. Germline lookup yields CDR1 WSHSY and CDR2 SAAADI. The CDR3 here is CASSERGQSNQPQHF. The CDR3 DNA reads TGCGCCAGCAGTGAAAGAGGGCAGTCCAATCAGCCCCAGCATTTT.

The chain has TRBV11-2 and TRBJ2-1; TRBD1 is a possible D gene (6 bases). Trimming cost V 1 base and J 9 bases, with 13 bases left between them. The CDR3 runs 14 residues. CDR1 and CDR2 from the germline V gene are SGHAT and FQNNGV. The CDR3 DNA reads as TGTGCCAGCAGCTTAGTAGGGGGAAGGGCTGAGCAGTTCTTC. Amino acid sequence: CASSLVGGRAEQFF.

This clonotype was seen repeatedly, ten times or more. The chain recombines TRBV28 with TRBJ2-7; TRBD2 matches 7 bases. Trimming took 4 bases from V and 6 from J; bases not matched to a gene: 12. The V gene's germline CDR1 is MDHEN and CDR2 SYDVKM. The CDR3 length is 15 residues. CDR3 DNA sequence: TGTGCCAGCAGTTCGGACCCGGGAGGAATTTCCGAGCAGTACTTC. Its protein product is CASSSDPGGISEQYF.

This clonotype was seen many times. The rearrangement joins TRBV7-6 to TRBJ2-3; 7 positions match TRBD2. Losses at the gene ends were 2 bases for V and 5 bases for J; bases not matched to a gene: 16. CDR3 length equals 18 residues. Germline CDR1 is SGHVS and CDR2 is FNYEAQ. The CDR3 region is CASSLLSSGTTARDTQYF. The CDR3, as DNA: TGTGCCAGCAGCTTATTATCATCCGGGACTACCGCCCGAGATACGCAGTATTTT.

This clonotype was picked up many times. The J gene is TRBJ2-5, the V gene TRBV7-9; D perhaps matches TRBD2 (5 bases). Germline V gives CDR1 SEHNR, CDR2 FQNEAQ (reference sequence). Trimming removed 3 bases from V and 1 base from J, with 18 bases in between. The CDR3 runs to 17 residues. The CDR3 protein is CASSLSWLAAVQETQYF. The CDR3 DNA reads TGTGCCAGCAGCTTGTCGTGGCTAGCAGCGGTCCAAGAGACCCAGTACTTC.

The CDR3 loop is CASSPGGTSQETQYF. As DNA, the CDR3 is TGTGCCAGCAGCCCGGGGGGAACAAGTCAAGAGACCCAGTACTTC. This chain links TRBV9 with TRBJ2-5, with 7 bases that match TRBD2. The CDR3 is 15 residues long. CDR1 and CDR2 (germline): SGDLS, YYNGEE. The ends lost 4 bases at V and 2 bases at J; junction bases unmatched: 8.

Many counts were recorded for this clonotype. V and J are TRBV28 and TRBJ1-1; D is ambiguous. The CDR3 spans 11 residues. Trimming shortened V by 8 bases and J by 1 base, and 5 bases separated the two germline ends. Germline CDR1 MDHEN, CDR2 SYDVKM. CDR3 residues: CASVGNTEAFF. The CDR3 DNA reads TGTGCCAGCGTTGGGAACACTGAAGCTTTCTTT.

V is TRBV3-1 and J is TRBJ2-5; D is uncertain. Between the trimmed V and J ends, which lost 4 bases and 9 bases, there was a span of 15 bases. The CDR3 has 13 residues. Germline CDR1 and CDR2: LGHDT and YNNKEL (reference sequence). The CDR3 here is CASSPASASAQYF. Here the CDR3 DNA reads TGTGCCAGCAGCCCGGCCAGTGCATCGGCCCAGTACTTC.

Only a few counts were recorded for this clonotype. J is TRBJ2-7 and V is TRBV3-1, with D unclear. V was clipped by 2 bases and J by 7 bases, with 18 bases between them. The CDR3 length is 15 residues. Germline V gene sequence: CDR1 LGHDT, CDR2 YNNKEL (reference sequence). The CDR3 here is CASSQTGLDYGEQYF. The DNA of the CDR3 is TGTGCCAGCAGCCAAACGGGTCTAGATTATGGGGAGCAGTACTTC.